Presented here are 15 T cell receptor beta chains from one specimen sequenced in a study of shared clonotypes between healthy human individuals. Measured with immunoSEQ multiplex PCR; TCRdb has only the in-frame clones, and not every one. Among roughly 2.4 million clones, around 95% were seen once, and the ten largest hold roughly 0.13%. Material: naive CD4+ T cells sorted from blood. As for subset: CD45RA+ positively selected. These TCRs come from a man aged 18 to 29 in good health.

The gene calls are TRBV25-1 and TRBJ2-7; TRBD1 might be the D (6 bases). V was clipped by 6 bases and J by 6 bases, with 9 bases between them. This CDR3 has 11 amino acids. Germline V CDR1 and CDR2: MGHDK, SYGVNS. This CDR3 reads CASRGAREQYF. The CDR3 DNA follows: TGTGCCAGCAGGGGGGCTCGCGAGCAGTACTTC.

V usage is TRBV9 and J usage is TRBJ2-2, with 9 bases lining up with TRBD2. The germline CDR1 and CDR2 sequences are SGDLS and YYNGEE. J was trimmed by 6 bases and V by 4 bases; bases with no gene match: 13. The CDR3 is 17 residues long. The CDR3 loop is CASSLQPSGAFSGELFF. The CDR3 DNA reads TGTGCCAGCAGCCTCCAACCTAGCGGGGCGTTCTCCGGGGAGCTGTTTTTT. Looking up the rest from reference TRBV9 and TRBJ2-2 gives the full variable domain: DSGVTQTPKHLITATGQRVTLRCSPRSGDLSVYWYQQSLDQGLQFLIQYYNGEERAKGNILERFSAQQFPDLHSELNLSSLELGDSALYFCASSLQPSGAFSGELFFGEGSRLTVL.

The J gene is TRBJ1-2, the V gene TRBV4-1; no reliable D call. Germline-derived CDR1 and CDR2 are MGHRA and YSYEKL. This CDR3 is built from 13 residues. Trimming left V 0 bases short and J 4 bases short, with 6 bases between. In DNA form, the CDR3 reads TGCGCCAGCAGCCAAGAAGGGCCCTATGGCTACACCTTC. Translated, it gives CASSQEGPYGYTF.

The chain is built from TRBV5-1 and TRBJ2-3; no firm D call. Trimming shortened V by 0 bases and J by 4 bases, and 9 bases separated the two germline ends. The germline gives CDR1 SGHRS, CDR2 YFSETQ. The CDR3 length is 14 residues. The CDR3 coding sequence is TGCGCCAGCAGCTTGGAGGGAAACGCAGATACGCAGTATTTT. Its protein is CASSLEGNADTQYF.

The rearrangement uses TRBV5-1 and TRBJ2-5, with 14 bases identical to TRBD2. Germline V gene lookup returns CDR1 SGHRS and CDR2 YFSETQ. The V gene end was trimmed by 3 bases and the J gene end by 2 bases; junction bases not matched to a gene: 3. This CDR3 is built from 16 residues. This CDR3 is CASSYGLAGGQETQYF. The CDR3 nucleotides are TGCGCCAGCAGCTACGGACTAGCGGGGGGTCAAGAGACCCAGTACTTC.

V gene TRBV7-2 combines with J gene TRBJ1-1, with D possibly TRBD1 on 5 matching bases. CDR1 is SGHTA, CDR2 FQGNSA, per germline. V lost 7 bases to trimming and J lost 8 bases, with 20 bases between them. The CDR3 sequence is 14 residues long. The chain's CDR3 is CASTVRGGALEAFF. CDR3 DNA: TGTGCCAGCACGGTACGTGGGGGAGCGTTAGAAGCTTTCTTT.

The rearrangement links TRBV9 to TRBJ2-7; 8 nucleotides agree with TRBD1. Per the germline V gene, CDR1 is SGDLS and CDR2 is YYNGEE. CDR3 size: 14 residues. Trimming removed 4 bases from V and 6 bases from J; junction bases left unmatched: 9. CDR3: CASSPHRGSVEQYF. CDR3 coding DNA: TGTGCCAGCAGCCCCCACAGGGGGTCCGTCGAGCAGTACTTC.

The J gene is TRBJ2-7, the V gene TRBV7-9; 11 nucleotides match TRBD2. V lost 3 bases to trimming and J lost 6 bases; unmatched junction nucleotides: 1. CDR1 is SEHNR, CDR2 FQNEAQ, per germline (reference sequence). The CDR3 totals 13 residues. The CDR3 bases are TGTGCCAGCAGCTTCGGACTAGCGGGCGAGCAGTACTTC. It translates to CASSFGLAGEQYF. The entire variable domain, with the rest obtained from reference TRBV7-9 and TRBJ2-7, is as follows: DTGVSQNPRHKITKRGQNVTFRCDPISEHNRLYWYRQTLGQGPEFLTYFQNEAQLEKSRLLSDRFSAERPKGSFSTLEIQRTEQGDSAMYLCASSFGLAGEQYFGPGTRLTVT.

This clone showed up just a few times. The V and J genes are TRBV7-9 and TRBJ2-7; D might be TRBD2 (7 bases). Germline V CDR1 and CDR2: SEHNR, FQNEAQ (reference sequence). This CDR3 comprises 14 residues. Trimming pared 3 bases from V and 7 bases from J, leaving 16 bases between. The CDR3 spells CASSFEGGRREQYF. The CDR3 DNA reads TGTGCCAGCAGCTTCGAGGGGGGGCGAAGGGAGCAGTACTTC.

The CDR3 protein is CASSLEQGLGNTEAFF. The CDR3 DNA reads TGTGCCAGCAGCTTAGAGCAGGGCTTGGGGAACACTGAAGCTTTCTTT. The chain links TRBV7-2 to TRBJ1-1; a weak D match, TRBD1 (5 bases). The V and J ends lost 1 base and 1 base respectively, with 13 bases between them. Germline assignment: CDR1 SGHTA and CDR2 FQGNSA. This CDR3 is built from 16 residues.

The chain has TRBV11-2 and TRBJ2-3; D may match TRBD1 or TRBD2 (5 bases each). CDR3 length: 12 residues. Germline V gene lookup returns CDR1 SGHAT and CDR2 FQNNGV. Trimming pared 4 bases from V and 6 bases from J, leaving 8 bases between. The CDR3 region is CASSYWGDTQYF. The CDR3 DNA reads TGTGCCAGCAGCTATTGGGGGGATACGCAGTATTTT. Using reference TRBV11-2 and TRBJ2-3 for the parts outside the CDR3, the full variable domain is EAGVAQSPRYKIIEKRQSVAFWCNPISGHATLYWYQQILGQGPKLLIQFQNNGVVDDSQLPKDRFSAERLKGVDSTLKIQPAKLEDSAVYLCASSYWGDTQYFGPGTRLTVL.

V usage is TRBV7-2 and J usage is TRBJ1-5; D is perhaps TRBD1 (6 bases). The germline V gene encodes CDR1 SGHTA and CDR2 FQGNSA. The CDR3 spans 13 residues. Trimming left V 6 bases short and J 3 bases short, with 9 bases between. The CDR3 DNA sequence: TGTGCCAGCAGTTACAGGGCCAATCAGCCCCAGCATTTT. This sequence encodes CASSYRANQPQHF.

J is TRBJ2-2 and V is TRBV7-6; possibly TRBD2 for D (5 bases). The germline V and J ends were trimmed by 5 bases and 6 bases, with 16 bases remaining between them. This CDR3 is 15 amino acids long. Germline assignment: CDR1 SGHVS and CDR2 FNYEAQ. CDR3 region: CASSPTRGPPGELFF. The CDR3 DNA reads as TGTGCCAGCAGCCCCACCCGGGGTCCCCCCGGGGAGCTGTTTTTT.

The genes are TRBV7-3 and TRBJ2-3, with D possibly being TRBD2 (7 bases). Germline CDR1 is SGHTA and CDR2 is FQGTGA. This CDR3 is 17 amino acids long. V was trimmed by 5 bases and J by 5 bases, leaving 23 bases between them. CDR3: CASSPDIKGGRGDTQYF. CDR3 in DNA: TGTGCCAGCAGCCCCGACATAAAGGGGGGGCGGGGAGATACGCAGTATTTT.

The CDR3 sequence: CARSFDGMNEIRDRFLMNTEAFF. The CDR3, as DNA: TGTGCCAGAAGCTTCGACGGTATGAACGAAATTCGGGACAGGTTCTTAATGAACACTGAAGCTTTCTTT. This chain uses TRBV5-3 with TRBJ1-1, with TRBD1 identical over 8 bases. TRBV5-3 is filed as an ORF, its function uncertain. V dropped 2 bases and J dropped 0; count of bases not matched to a gene: 27. The CDR3 is made up of 23 amino acids.